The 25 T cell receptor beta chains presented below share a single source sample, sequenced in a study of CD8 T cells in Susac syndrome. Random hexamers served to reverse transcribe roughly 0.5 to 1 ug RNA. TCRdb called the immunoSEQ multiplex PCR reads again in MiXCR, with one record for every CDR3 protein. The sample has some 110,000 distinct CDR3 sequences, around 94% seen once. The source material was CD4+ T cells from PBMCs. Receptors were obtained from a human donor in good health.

DNA for the CDR3: TGTGCCAGCAGCCGAAGACAAACGGGAGGGCCCCACGAGCAGTACTTC. The encoded protein is CASSRRQTGGPHEQYF. J is TRBJ2-7 and V is TRBV3-1, with 8 bases aligning to TRBD2. The CDR3 has 16 amino acids. Unmatched junction bases numbered 13, after V lost 4 bases and J lost 5 bases. The V gene's germline CDR1 is LGHDT and CDR2 YNNKEL (reference sequence).

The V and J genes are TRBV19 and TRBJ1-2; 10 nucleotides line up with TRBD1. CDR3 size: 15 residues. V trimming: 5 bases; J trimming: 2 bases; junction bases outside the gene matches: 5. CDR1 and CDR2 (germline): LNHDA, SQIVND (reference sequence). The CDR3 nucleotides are TGTGCCAGTAGTGCACGGGACAGGGGAAACTATGGCTACACCTTC. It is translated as CASSARDRGNYGYTF.

CDR3 region: CASSRAGNEQFF. For the CDR3, the DNA is TGTGCCAGCAGCCGGGCCGGCAATGAGCAGTTCTTC. The chain combines TRBV3-1 with TRBJ2-1; D call uncertain. The CDR3 has 12 amino acids. The germline V gene encodes CDR1 LGHDT and CDR2 YNNKEL (reference sequence). Trimming removed 4 bases from V and 6 bases from J, with 7 bases in between.

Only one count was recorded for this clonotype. In DNA form, the CDR3 reads TGCAGTGCTAGAGATCTATTAGCGGGAGACAATGAGCAGTTCTTC. It codes for CSARDLLAGDNEQFF. The rearrangement links TRBV20-1 to TRBJ2-1, with 9 bases matching TRBD2. This CDR3 region has 15 residues. The junction had 5 bases not matched to a gene; V was cut back by 0 bases and J by 5 bases. Germline values: CDR1 DFQATT, CDR2 SNEGSKA (reference sequence).

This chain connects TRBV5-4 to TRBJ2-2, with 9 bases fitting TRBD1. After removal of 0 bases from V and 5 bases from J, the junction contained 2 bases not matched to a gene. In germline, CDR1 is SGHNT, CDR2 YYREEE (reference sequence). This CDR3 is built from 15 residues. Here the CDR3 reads CASSLVTGGTGELFF. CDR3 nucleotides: TGTGCCAGCAGCTTGGTGACAGGGGGAACCGGGGAGCTGTTTTTT.

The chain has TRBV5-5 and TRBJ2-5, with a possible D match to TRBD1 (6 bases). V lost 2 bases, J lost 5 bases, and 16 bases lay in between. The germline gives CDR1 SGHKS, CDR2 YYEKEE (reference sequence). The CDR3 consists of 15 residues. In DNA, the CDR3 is TGTGCCAGCAGCTTAACGGTGGCAGGGGTGGAGACCCAGTACTTC. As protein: CASSLTVAGVETQYF. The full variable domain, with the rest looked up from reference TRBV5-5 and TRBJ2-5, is DAGVTQSPTHLIKTRGQQVTLRCSPISGHKSVSWYQQVLGQGPQFIFQYYEKEERGRGNFPDRFSARQFPNYSSELNVNALLLGDSALYLCASSLTVAGVETQYFGPGTRLLVL.

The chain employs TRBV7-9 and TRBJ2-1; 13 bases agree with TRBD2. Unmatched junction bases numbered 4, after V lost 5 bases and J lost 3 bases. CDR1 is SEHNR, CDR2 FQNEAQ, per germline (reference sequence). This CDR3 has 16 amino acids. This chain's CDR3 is CASSPGLAGHYNEQFF. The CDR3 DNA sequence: TGTGCCAGCAGCCCGGGACTAGCGGGGCACTACAATGAGCAGTTCTTC.

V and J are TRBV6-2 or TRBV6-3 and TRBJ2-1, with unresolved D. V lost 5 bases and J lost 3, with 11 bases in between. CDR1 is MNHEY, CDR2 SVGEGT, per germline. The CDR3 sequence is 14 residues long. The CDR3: CASSPLALYNEQFF. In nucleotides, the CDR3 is TGTGCCAGCAGTCCCCTCGCCCTCTACAATGAGCAGTTCTTC.

The CDR3 DNA reads as TGTGCCTGGAGTAACTGGAGGGGGCAAGAGACCCAGTACTTC. Its protein product is CAWSNWRGQETQYF. This chain joins TRBV30 and TRBJ2-5; D tentatively reads TRBD1 or TRBD2 (6 bases each). The V end was cut by 2 bases, the J end by 2 bases, with 12 bases between. The CDR3 contains 14 residues. Germline V gene lookup returns CDR1 GTSNPN and CDR2 SVGIG (reference sequence).

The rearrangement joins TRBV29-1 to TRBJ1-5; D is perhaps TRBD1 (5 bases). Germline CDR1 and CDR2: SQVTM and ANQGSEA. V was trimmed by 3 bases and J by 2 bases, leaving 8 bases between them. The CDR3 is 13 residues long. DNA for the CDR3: TGCAGCGTTGACGGGGGTCGCAATCAGCCCCAGCATTTT. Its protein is CSVDGGRNQPQHF.

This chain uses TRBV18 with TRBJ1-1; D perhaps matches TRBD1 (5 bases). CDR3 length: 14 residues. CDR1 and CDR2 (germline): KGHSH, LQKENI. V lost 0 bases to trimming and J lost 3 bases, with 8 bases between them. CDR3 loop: CASSPPGGDTEAFF. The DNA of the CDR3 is TGTGCCAGCTCACCACCTGGAGGGGACACTGAAGCTTTCTTT.

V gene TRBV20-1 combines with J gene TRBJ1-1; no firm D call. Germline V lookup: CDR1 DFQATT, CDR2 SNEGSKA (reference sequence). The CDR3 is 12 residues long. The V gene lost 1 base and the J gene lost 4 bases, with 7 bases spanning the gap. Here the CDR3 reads CSARVQATEAFF. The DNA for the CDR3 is TGCAGTGCTAGAGTTCAGGCCACTGAAGCTTTCTTT.

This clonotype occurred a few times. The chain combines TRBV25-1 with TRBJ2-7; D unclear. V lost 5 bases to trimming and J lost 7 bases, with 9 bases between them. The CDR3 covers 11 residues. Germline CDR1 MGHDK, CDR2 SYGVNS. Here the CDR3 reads CASSLLGEQYF. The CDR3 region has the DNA TGTGCCAGCAGTTTACTCGGGGAGCAGTACTTC.

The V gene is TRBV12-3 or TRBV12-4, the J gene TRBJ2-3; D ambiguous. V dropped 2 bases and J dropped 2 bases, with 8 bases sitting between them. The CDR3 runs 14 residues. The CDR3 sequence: CASSLPPITDTQYF. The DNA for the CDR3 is TGTGCCAGCAGTTTACCTCCGATCACAGATACGCAGTATTTT.

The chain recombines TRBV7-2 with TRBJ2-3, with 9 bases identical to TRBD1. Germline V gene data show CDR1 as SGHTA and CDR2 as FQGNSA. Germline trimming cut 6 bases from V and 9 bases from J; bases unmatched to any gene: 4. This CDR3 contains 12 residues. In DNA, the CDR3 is TGTGCCAGCAGTTATGACAGGGGGACGCAGTATTTT. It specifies CASSYDRGTQYF.

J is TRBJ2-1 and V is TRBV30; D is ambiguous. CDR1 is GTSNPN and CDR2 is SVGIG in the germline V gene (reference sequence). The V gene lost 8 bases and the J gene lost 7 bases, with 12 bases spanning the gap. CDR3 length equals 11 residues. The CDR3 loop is CARASRNEQFF. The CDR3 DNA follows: TGTGCCCGCGCGAGCAGAAATGAGCAGTTCTTC. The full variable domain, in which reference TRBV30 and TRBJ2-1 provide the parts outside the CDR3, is SQTIHQWPATLVQPVGSPLSLECTVEGTSNPNLYWYRQAAGRGLQLLFYSVGIGQISSEVPQNLSASRPQDRQFILSSKKLLLSDSGFYLCARASRNEQFFGPGTRLTVL.

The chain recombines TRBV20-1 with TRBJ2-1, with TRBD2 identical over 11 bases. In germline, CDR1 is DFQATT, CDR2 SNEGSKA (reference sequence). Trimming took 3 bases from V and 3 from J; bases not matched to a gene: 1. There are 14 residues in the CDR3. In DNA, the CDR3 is TGCAGTGCTAGGCTAGCGGGAGGCTACAATGAGCAGTTCTTC. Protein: CSARLAGGYNEQFF.

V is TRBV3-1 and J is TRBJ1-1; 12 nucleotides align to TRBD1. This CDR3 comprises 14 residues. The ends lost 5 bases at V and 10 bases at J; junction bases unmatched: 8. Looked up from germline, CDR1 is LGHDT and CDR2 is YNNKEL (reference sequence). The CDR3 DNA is TGTGCCAGCAGCAAACGGGACAGGGGGCGGACAGCTTTCTTT. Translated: CASSKRDRGRTAFF.

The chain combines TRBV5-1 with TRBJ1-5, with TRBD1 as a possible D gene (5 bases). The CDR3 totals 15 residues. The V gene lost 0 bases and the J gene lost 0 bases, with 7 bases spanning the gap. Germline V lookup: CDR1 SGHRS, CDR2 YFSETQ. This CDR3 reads CASSLADSSNQPQHF. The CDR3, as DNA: TGCGCCAGCAGCTTGGCCGACAGTAGCAATCAGCCCCAGCATTTT.

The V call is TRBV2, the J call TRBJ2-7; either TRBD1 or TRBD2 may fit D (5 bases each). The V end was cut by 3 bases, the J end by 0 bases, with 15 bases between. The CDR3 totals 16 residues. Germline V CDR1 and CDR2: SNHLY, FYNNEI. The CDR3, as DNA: TGTGCCAGCAGTGAGATCCGGGACGCACTCTCCTACGAGCAGTACTTC. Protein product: CASSEIRDALSYEQYF. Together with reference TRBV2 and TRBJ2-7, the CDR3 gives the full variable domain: EPEVTQTPSHQVTQMGQEVILRCVPISNHLYFYWYRQILGQKVEFLVSFYNNEISEKSEIFDDQFSVERPDGSNFTLKIRSTKLEDSAMYFCASSEIRDALSYEQYFGPGTRLTVT.

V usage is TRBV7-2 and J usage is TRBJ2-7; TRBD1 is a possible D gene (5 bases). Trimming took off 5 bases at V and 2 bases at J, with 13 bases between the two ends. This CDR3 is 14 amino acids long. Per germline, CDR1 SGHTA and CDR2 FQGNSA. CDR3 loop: CASSPFQGPYEQYF. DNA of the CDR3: TGTGCCAGCAGCCCCTTCCAGGGCCCCTACGAGCAGTACTTC.

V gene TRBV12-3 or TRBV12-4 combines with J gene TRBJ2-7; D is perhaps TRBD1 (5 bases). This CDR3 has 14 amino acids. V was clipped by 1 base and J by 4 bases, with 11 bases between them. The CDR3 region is CASSLGRAQYEQYF. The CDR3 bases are TGTGCCAGCAGTTTAGGCAGGGCACAGTACGAGCAGTACTTC.

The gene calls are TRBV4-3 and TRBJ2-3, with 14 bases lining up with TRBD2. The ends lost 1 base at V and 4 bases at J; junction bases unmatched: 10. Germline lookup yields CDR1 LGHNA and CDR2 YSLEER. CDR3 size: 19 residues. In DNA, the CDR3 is TGCGCCAGCAGCCAAGCGTCTCTCGGACTAGCGGGAGGACCAGATACGCAGTATTTT. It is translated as CASSQASLGLAGGPDTQYF.

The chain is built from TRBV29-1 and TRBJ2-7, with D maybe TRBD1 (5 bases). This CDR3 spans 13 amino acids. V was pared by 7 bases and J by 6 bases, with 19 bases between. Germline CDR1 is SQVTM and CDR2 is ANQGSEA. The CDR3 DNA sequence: TGCAGCGGTTCCAGGGATCAGCGAGGCGAGCAGTACTTC. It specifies CSGSRDQRGEQYF.

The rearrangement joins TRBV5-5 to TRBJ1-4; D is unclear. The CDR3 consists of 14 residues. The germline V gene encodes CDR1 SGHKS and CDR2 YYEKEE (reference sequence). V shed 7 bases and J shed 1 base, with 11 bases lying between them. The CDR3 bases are TGTGCCAGCGCACACTCGGGAACTAATGAAAAACTGTTTTTT. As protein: CASAHSGTNEKLFF.